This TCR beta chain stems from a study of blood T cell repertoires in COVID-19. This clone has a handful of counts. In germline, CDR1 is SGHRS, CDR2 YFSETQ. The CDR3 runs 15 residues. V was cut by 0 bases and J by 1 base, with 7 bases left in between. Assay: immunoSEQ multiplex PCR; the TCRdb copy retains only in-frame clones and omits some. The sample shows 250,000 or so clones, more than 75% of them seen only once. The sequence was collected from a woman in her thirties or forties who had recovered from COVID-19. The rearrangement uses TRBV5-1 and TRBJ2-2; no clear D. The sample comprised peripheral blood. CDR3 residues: CASSLGGQNTGELFF. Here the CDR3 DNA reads TGCGCCAGCAGCTTGGGAGGCCAGAACACCGGGGAGCTGTTTTTT. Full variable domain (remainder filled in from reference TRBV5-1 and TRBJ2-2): KAGVTQTPRYLIKTRGQQVTLSCSPISGHRSVSWYQQTPGQGLQFLFEYFSETQRNKGNFPGRFSGRQFSNSRSEMNVSTLELGDSALYLCASSLGGQNTGELFFGEGSRLTVL.